These 4 T cell receptor beta chains were all obtained from the same sample, sequenced in a study of identical twins (TCRdb year 2016). Library preparation was by 5' RACE. TCRdb shows the sequencer as Illumina HiSeq 2000. TCRdb reanalyzed the raw reads on its own, using fastp at Q25 for trimming and MiXCR for clone calling, and kept in-frame beta chains. Each record represents a unique CDR3 protein, reported with the most common genes and DNA among its rows. Present in this sample are 250,000 or so distinct CDR3 sequences, 7% of which were seen just once. The ten most abundant clones make up about 3.6% of the sample. The sample was also reused in another study, on yellow fever vaccine responses in identical twins.

The sequenced material came from memory (CD45RO+) T cells sorted from blood. Sample cell subset or site, as interpreted from the label and publication: CD45RO+ enriched T cells. Receptors were obtained from a woman aged 18-35 years in good health.

The sample holds a few counts of this clonotype. The chain employs TRBV11-1 and TRBJ2-3; D gene uncertain. Trimming pared 2 bases from V and 0 bases from J, leaving 18 bases between. Germline loops: CDR1 SGHAT, CDR2 FQDESV (reference sequence). The CDR3 sequence is 18 residues long. The CDR3 reads CASSLLVRLVASTDTQYF. CDR3 DNA: TGTGCCAGCAGCTTACTAGTCCGGCTTGTCGCTAGCACAGATACGCAGTATTTT.

This clonotype has a count of ten or more. V usage is TRBV16 and J usage is TRBJ1-5; TRBD1 is a possible D gene (6 bases). Deletions cut 6 bases from V and 0 bases from J, with 12 bases between. The CDR3 contains 15 residues. CDR1 is KGHSY and CDR2 is FQNENV in the germline V gene. CDR3 sequence: CASRRDIYSNQPQHF. CDR3 sequence (DNA): TGTGCCAGCAGACGGGACATTTATAGCAATCAGCCCCAGCATTTT.

This rearrangement joins TRBV20-1 to TRBJ2-5, with D perhaps matching TRBD2 (6 bases). The V end was cut by 1 base, the J end by 4 bases, with 16 bases between. Germline V gene sequence: CDR1 DFQATT, CDR2 SNEGSKA (reference sequence). The CDR3 contains 15 residues. CDR3 DNA: TGCAGTGCTAGAGTTGGGGGGTCGGGCGGAGAGACCCAGTACTTC. Amino acid sequence: CSARVGGSGGETQYF.

This clonotype was recorded a few times. The gene calls are TRBV20-1 and TRBJ2-1; TRBD1 matches at 10 bases. V lost 3 bases and J lost 3; bases outside the gene matches: 5. The CDR3 spans 15 residues. Germline V gene data show CDR1 as DFQATT and CDR2 as SNEGSKA (reference sequence). This chain's CDR3 is CSASLGDRGYNEQFF. In nucleotides, the CDR3 is TGCAGTGCTAGTTTAGGGGACAGGGGCTACAATGAGCAGTTCTTC.